The T cell receptor (beta chain) described here comes from a study of cytomegalovirus exposure and HLA in healthy donors. Study-level results: Most TCRs appeared rarely, but some public TCRs recurred in many donors.

As to this clone: Its antigen is not identified.

Germline V gene data show CDR1 as MNHNS and CDR2 as SASEGT. The CDR3 covers 16 residues. Unmatched junction bases numbered 8, after V lost 2 bases and J lost 4 bases. Both 60 Vbeta primers and 13 Jbeta primers went into the PCR. Sequencing was performed with immunoSEQ multiplex PCR; in TCRdb, only in-frame clones are kept and a portion is missing. The sample has around 150,000 clones, around 72% seen once. The chain carries TRBV6-1 and TRBJ2-3; the match to TRBD1 covers 8 bases. The sample taken for sequencing was PBMCs. The source is a man younger than 35 in good health and CMV-seronegative. CDR3: CASSEKGGRGPDTQYF. Here the CDR3 DNA reads TGTGCCAGCAGTGAAAAGGGGGGCAGGGGGCCAGATACGCAGTATTTT.